The present T cell receptor (beta chain) was sequenced within a study of T cell responses to AZD1222 COVID-19 vaccine. The CDR3 has 15 amino acids. CDR1 is LGHDT and CDR2 is YNNKEL in the germline V gene (reference sequence). V dropped 2 bases and J dropped 4; count of bases not matched to a gene: 3. Assay used: immunoSEQ multiplex PCR; TCRdb lists only in-frame clones, some missing. The sample contains 120,000 or so clones, 88% of which appear only once. Findings of the study overall: Every sample of the repertoires postdated the peak T cell response. The sample set comprised mostly white British donors with more females, and clonal diversity was possibly underestimated.

Comment on this clone: Its antigen is not known.

The source material was peripheral blood, sampled on day 0 of AZD1222 vaccination. The TCR was taken from an adult in good health. The chain couples TRBV3-1 (or the pseudogene TRBV3-2) to TRBJ2-2; 8 nucleotides line up with TRBD2. CDR3 in amino acids: CASSQSAGVTGELFF. The CDR3 bases are TGTGCCAGCAGCCAATCAGCGGGAGTCACCGGGGAGCTGTTTTTT.